This T cell receptor beta chain comes out of a study of identical twins. In its sample, this clonotype was seen a few times. Its target is not known. MiXCR was run by TCRdb on the 5' RACE reads, yielding one entry per CDR3 protein. In the table there are 500,000 to 700,000 distinct CDR3 sequences, just over 7% of which are singletons. The germline V gene encodes CDR1 DFQATT and CDR2 SNEGSKA (reference sequence). CDR3 length: 14 residues. Trimming stripped 4 bases from V and 4 bases from J, with 14 bases between. General observations from the study: Twin sharing of out-of-frame TCR alpha was underestimated by models in monozygotic pairs. Zero-insertion results could be subject to partial confounding by invariant MAIT and iNKT cells.

These data also featured in a second study, about yellow fever vaccine responses in identical twins. According to that study: Reportedly, twins showed a vaccine T cell response that looked partly convergent and partly personalized.

The chain uses TRBV20-1 and TRBJ2-1, with D possibly called TRBD1 or TRBD2 (5 bases each). This receptor was obtained from a woman aged 18-29 years in good health. The sequencing input was PBMCs. The CDR3 loop is CSATGTGKYNEQFF. DNA of the CDR3: TGCAGTGCTACTGGGACCGGGAAATACAATGAGCAGTTCTTC.